This T cell receptor (beta chain) emerged from a study of blood T cell repertoires in COVID-19. Overall study: Sources were T cells, B-cell-depleted T cells, or PBMCs; the material itself was cDNA or gDNA.

TCRdb keeps only in-frame clones here, not all; method: immunoSEQ multiplex PCR. The repertoire holds a few hundred thousand clones, roughly 80% seen once, with about a sixth in the top ten. The CDR3 runs 15 residues. The J segment lost 5 bases and the V segment lost 0 bases, leaving 4 bases of the junction unmatched. Germline lookup yields CDR1 SGHRS and CDR2 YFSETQ. The specimen sequenced was peripheral blood. The rearrangement links TRBV5-1 to TRBJ1-4; 7 bases align to TRBD1. This sequence was found in a woman aged 80 or over with active or convalescent COVID-19. The CDR3: CASSLGGTENEKLFF. The CDR3 region has the DNA TGCGCCAGCAGCTTGGGAGGGACAGAGAATGAAAAACTGTTTTTT.